The 25 T cell receptor beta chains given below trace back to one sample, sequenced in a study of cytomegalovirus exposure and HLA in healthy donors (dated by TCRdb to 2016 to 2017). Library creation used the immunoSEQ multiplex PCR assay. The multiplex PCR relied on a mix of 60 forward primers for TCR Vbeta segments and 13 reverse primers for TCR Jbeta segments. TCRdb stores this immuneACCESS table with in-frame sequences only. Part of the clones is absent; in the studies checked, under half of the shortfall reflects unresolved V genes, and no reason is known for the rest. The sample table records some 110,000 clones; around 80% of these occur just once. The ten biggest clones cover 5% to 7% of the sample. Sequenced material: PBMCs. The receptors originated from a woman in her 50s in good health and CMV-seropositive.

This clone was seen a few times. V gene TRBV29-1 combines with J gene TRBJ2-5; no firm D call. CDR1 and CDR2 (germline): SQVTM, ANQGSEA. V shed 0 bases and J shed 7 bases, with 15 bases lying between them. This CDR3 contains 14 residues. The CDR3 DNA reads TGCAGCGTTGAAGAGATTGCCCCCGTGAGGACCCAGTACTTC. Translation gives CSVEEIAPVRTQYF.

The chain carries TRBV11-2 and TRBJ2-5; 15 nucleotides match TRBD2. After removal of 3 bases from V and 5 bases from J, the junction contained 7 bases not matched to a gene. Germline CDR1 and CDR2: SGHAT and FQNNGV. CDR3 length: 17 residues. This chain's CDR3 is CASSLGLAGGVGETQYF. CDR3 coding DNA: TGTGCCAGCAGCTTGGGACTAGCGGGGGGTGTCGGGGAGACCCAGTACTTC.

The CDR3 DNA reads as TGTGCCAGCAGCTCATCCCAACCCGGCGGTGAAAAACTGTTTTTT. Amino acids: CASSSSQPGGEKLFF. V is TRBV7-2 and J is TRBJ1-4; the D is unclear. This CDR3 has 15 residues. Looked up from germline, CDR1 is SGHTA and CDR2 is FQGNSA. Between the trimmed V and J ends, which lost 4 bases and 7 bases, there was a span of 16 bases.

Of note for this clone: Different DNA sequences within this sample yield the same CDR3. The CDR3 sequence: CAISTGTEAFF. CDR3 sequence (DNA): TGTGCCATCAGTACCGGGACAGAAGCTTTCTTT. The chain recombines TRBV10-3 with TRBJ1-1; TRBD1 might be the D (6 bases). This CDR3 has 11 amino acids. Germline V gene sequence: CDR1 ENHRY, CDR2 SYGVKD. V shed 5 bases and J shed 8 bases, with 9 bases lying between them.

The chain joins TRBV5-6 to TRBJ2-7; the match to TRBD1 covers 9 bases. Germline assignment: CDR1 SGHDT and CDR2 YYEEEE. J was trimmed by 3 bases and V by 4 bases; bases with no gene match: 8. This CDR3 contains 15 residues. This chain's CDR3 is CASSRSDRGFYEQYF. For the CDR3, the DNA is TGTGCCAGCAGCCGATCGGACAGGGGTTTCTACGAGCAGTACTTC.

The genes are TRBV7-2 and TRBJ1-5; TRBD1 agrees at 7 bases. Germline CDR1 reads SGHTA; CDR2 reads FQGNSA. The J segment lost 7 bases and the V segment lost 5 bases, leaving 11 bases of the junction unmatched. The CDR3 has 15 amino acids. The CDR3 here is CASSRDSKFGQPQHF. For the CDR3, the DNA is TGTGCCAGCAGCCGGGACAGTAAATTCGGGCAGCCCCAGCATTTT.

The V and J genes are TRBV7-2 and TRBJ2-1; 7 bases match TRBD2. The CDR3 runs to 14 residues. Trimming at V came to 1 base and at J to 6 bases, leaving 3 bases not matched to a gene. Germline assignment: CDR1 SGHTA and CDR2 FQGNSA. CDR3 protein: CASSLGTSVNEQFF. The CDR3 nucleotides are TGTGCCAGCAGCTTAGGGACTAGTGTCAATGAGCAGTTCTTC. The full variable domain, its missing parts supplied by reference TRBV7-2 and TRBJ2-1, is GAGVSQSPSNKVTEKGKDVELRCDPISGHTALYWYRQSLGQGLEFLIYFQGNSAPDKSGLPSDRFSAERTGGSVSTLTIQRTQQEDSAVYLCASSLGTSVNEQFFGPGTRLTVL.

The V gene is TRBV5-1, the J gene TRBJ2-4; TRBD1 matches at 9 bases. This CDR3 has 14 amino acids. CDR1 and CDR2 from the germline V gene are SGHRS and YFSETQ. V dropped 3 bases and J dropped 8; count of bases not matched to a gene: 6. The CDR3 here is CASSSGTGRDIQYF. CDR3 in DNA: TGCGCCAGCAGCTCCGGGACAGGGAGGGACATTCAGTACTTC.

The rearrangement uses TRBV28 and TRBJ1-2; D remains unclear. Deletions cut 2 bases from V and 8 bases from J, with 9 bases between. The CDR3 is made up of 12 amino acids. The germline V gene has CDR1 MDHEN and CDR2 SYDVKM. The CDR3 sequence: CASSLQPRGYTF. In nucleotides, the CDR3 is TGTGCCAGCAGTTTACAACCGAGGGGCTACACCTTC.

The V call is TRBV27, the J call TRBJ1-1; D remains ambiguous. The CDR3 spans 14 residues. The germline CDR1 and CDR2 sequences are MNHEY and SMNVEV (reference sequence). V lost 6 bases to trimming and J lost 0 bases, with 11 bases between them. Here the CDR3 reads CASSPLTMNTEAFF. The CDR3 DNA reads TGTGCCAGCAGCCCCTTAACTATGAACACTGAAGCTTTCTTT.

This clone was counted a few times. The gene calls are TRBV6-6 and TRBJ1-6; no firm D call. Germline lookup yields CDR1 MNHNY and CDR2 SVGAGI (reference sequence). This CDR3 spans 13 amino acids. V lost 4 bases and J 7 bases, leaving 8 bases between the germline ends. CDR3 nucleotide sequence: TGTGCCAGCAGTTCCCCAGAAAATTCACCCCTCCACTTT. Translation gives CASSSPENSPLHF.

The rearrangement links TRBV6-5 to TRBJ1-2; perhaps TRBD1 as D (5 bases). Trimming stripped 3 bases from V and 4 bases from J, with 18 bases between. CDR1 is MNHEY and CDR2 is SVGAGI in the germline V gene. There are 16 residues in the CDR3. The CDR3 sequence is CASSYKPTARTYGYTF. CDR3 coding DNA: TGTGCCAGCAGTTATAAACCGACAGCGAGAACCTATGGCTACACCTTC.

V gene TRBV7-2 combines with J gene TRBJ2-3; D gene unclear. This CDR3 is built from 12 residues. V gave up 1 base and J gave up 11 bases, with 10 bases separating them. Per the germline V gene, CDR1 is SGHTA and CDR2 is FQGNSA. The CDR3 reads CASSLGLPGQYF. DNA for the CDR3: TGTGCCAGCAGCTTAGGACTCCCGGGGCAGTATTTT. Complete variable domain (other parts from reference TRBV7-2 and TRBJ2-3): GAGVSQSPSNKVTEKGKDVELRCDPISGHTALYWYRQSLGQGLEFLIYFQGNSAPDKSGLPSDRFSAERTGGSVSTLTIQRTQQEDSAVYLCASSLGLPGQYFGPGTRLTVL.

The V call is TRBV6-1, the J call TRBJ2-7, with TRBD1 identical over 10 bases. This CDR3 is built from 15 residues. Germline V CDR1 and CDR2: MNHNS, SASEGT. Trimming took 0 bases from V and 2 from J; bases not matched to a gene: 1. CDR3 bases: TGTGCCAGCAGTGAAGCCGGGACAGGGGCCTACGAGCAGTACTTC. Its protein product is CASSEAGTGAYEQYF.

The rearrangement links TRBV2 to TRBJ2-7, with 9 bases that match TRBD1. In germline, CDR1 is SNHLY, CDR2 FYNNEI. CDR3 size: 14 residues. Trimming cost V 6 bases and J 3 bases; bases outside gene matches: 6. The DNA for the CDR3 is TGTGCCAGCAGCCCGGACAGGGGTTTCTACGAGCAGTACTTC. This sequence encodes CASSPDRGFYEQYF.

The rearrangement links TRBV11-2 to TRBJ2-5; 9 positions agree with TRBD2. With V trimmed by 0 bases and J by 5 bases, 4 bases remained unmatched. The CDR3 loop spans 15 amino acids. Germline V gene sequence: CDR1 SGHAT, CDR2 FQNNGV. The chain's CDR3 is CASSLEGGGGETQYF. The DNA of the CDR3 is TGTGCCAGCAGCTTAGAGGGCGGGGGGGGTGAGACCCAGTACTTC.

The chain carries TRBV18 and TRBJ2-7; a possible D gene is TRBD2 (5 bases). V was pared by 6 bases and J by 9 bases, with 21 bases between. In germline, CDR1 is KGHSH, CDR2 LQKENI. This CDR3 spans 14 amino acids. CDR3 in DNA: TGTGCCAGCTCCCCGACACTGGGAGACGTCGGGCAGTACTTC. Encoded protein: CASSPTLGDVGQYF.

The chain links TRBV30 to TRBJ1-5, with 12 bases aligning to TRBD1. Germline assignment: CDR1 GTSNPN and CDR2 SVGIG (reference sequence). Unmatched junction bases numbered 4, after V lost 0 bases and J lost 1 base. The CDR3 contains 17 residues. CDR3 loop: CAWSVGTGGTSNQPQHF. As DNA, the CDR3 is TGTGCCTGGAGTGTAGGGACAGGGGGCACAAGCAATCAGCCCCAGCATTTT.

This chain links TRBV6-5 with TRBJ2-7; TRBD2 matches at 8 bases. The CDR3 has 16 amino acids. V lost 0 bases and J lost 6; bases outside the gene matches: 10. Germline assignment: CDR1 MNHEY and CDR2 SVGAGI. CDR3 sequence (DNA): TGTGCCAGCAGTTACTCCAGGTTCGGGGGGGCTAGCGAGCAGTACTTC. Translated, it gives CASSYSRFGGASEQYF.

The chain uses TRBV7-9 and TRBJ2-7, with 10 nucleotides matching TRBD1. The V gene end was trimmed by 5 bases and the J gene end by 6 bases; junction bases not matched to a gene: 10. Germline CDR1 is SEHNR and CDR2 is FQNEAQ (reference sequence). This CDR3 comprises 15 residues. The CDR3 is CASSTRRDRGSEQYF. The CDR3, as DNA: TGTGCCAGCAGCACCCGTCGGGACAGGGGTTCCGAGCAGTACTTC.

The gene calls are TRBV28 and TRBJ2-7; the D gene is possibly TRBD1 (6 bases). The CDR3 covers 14 residues. Germline lookup yields CDR1 MDHEN and CDR2 SYDVKM. V lost 3 bases, J lost 2 bases, and 11 bases lay in between. The CDR3: CASSLWDITYEQYF. The CDR3, as DNA: TGTGCCAGCAGTTTGTGGGACATTACCTACGAGCAGTACTTC.

The gene calls are TRBV29-1 and TRBJ2-1, with no clear D. CDR1 and CDR2 from the germline V gene are SQVTM and ANQGSEA. V was pared by 7 bases and J by 4 bases, with 17 bases between. This CDR3 is 14 amino acids long. The CDR3: CSADPRYSYNEQFF. The CDR3 nucleotides read TGCAGCGCCGACCCCAGGTACTCTTACAATGAGCAGTTCTTC.

The CDR3 region has the DNA TGTGCCAGCAGTGTGAGTCGCGGGGGGGCCGTGGAGACCCAGTACTTC. It yields the protein CASSVSRGGAVETQYF. The genes are TRBV6-1 and TRBJ2-5, with TRBD2 identical over 9 bases. In germline, CDR1 is MNHNS, CDR2 SASEGT. J was trimmed by 5 bases and V by 4 bases; bases with no gene match: 11. The CDR3 length is 16 residues.

The gene calls are TRBV27 and TRBJ1-2, with unresolved D. Germline V lookup: CDR1 MNHEY, CDR2 SMNVEV (reference sequence). The CDR3 runs to 15 residues. The V and J ends lost 6 bases and 6 bases respectively, with 20 bases between them. The CDR3 DNA sequence: TGTGCCAGCAGCACGGCGGCGGGGTATCTAGATGGCTACACCTTC. Its protein product is CASSTAAGYLDGYTF.

This chain links TRBV29-1 with TRBJ1-6; possible D gene TRBD1, 6 bases. Trimming pared 7 bases from V and 8 bases from J, leaving 15 bases between. The germline gives CDR1 SQVTM, CDR2 ANQGSEA. The CDR3 loop spans 13 amino acids. CDR3: CSARTGNHSPLHF. As DNA, the CDR3 is TGCAGCGCCCGAACAGGGAATCATTCACCCCTCCACTTT.